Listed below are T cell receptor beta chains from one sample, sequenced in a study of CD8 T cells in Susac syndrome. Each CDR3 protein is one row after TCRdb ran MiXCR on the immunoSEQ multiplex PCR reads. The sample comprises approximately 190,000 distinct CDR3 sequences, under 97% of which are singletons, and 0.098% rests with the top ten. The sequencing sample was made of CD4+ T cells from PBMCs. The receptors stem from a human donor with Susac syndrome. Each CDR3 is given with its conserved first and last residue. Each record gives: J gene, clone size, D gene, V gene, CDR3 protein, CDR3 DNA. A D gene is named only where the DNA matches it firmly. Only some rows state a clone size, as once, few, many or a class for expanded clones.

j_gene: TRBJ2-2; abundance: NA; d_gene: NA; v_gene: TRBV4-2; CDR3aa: CASSQDIGQEIVGELFF; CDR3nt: TGTGCCAGCAGCCAAGATATTGGGCAGGAAATTGTCGGGGAGCTGTTTTTT
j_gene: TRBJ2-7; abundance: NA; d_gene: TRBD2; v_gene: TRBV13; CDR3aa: CASSLRSGGANEQYF; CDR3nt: TGTGCCAGCAGCCTACGTAGCGGGGGGGCCAACGAGCAGTACTTC
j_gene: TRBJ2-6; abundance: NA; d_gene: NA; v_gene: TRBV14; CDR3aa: CASSPTLDRSSGSPNVLTF; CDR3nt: TGTGCCAGCAGCCCAACATTAGACAGGTCCTCCGGTAGTCCCAACGTCCTGACTTTC
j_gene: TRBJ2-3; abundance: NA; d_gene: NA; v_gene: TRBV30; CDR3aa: CAWSPGDTQYF; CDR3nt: TGTGCCTGGTCCCCGGGGGATACGCAGTATTTT
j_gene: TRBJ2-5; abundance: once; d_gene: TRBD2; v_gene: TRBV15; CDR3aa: CATSRAGRETQYF; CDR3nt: TGTGCCACCAGCAGAGCCGGGAGGGAGACCCAGTACTTC
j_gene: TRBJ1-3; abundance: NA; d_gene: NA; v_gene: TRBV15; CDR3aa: CATSPGGTGGSVYF; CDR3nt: TGTGCCACCAGCCCCGGTGGTACGGGGGGCTCCGTATATTTT
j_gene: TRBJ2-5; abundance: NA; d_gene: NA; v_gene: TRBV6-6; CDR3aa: CASSSTVGETQYF; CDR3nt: TGTGCCAGCAGCTCGACTGTGGGGGAGACCCAGTACTTC
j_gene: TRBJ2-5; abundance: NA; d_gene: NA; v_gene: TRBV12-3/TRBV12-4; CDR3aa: CASRAVETQYF; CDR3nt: TGTGCCAGCAGGGCGGTCGAGACCCAGTACTTC
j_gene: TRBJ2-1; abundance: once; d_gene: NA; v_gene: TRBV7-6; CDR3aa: CASSWGVDNEQFF; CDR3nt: TGTGCCAGCAGCTGGGGGGTAGACAATGAGCAGTTCTTC
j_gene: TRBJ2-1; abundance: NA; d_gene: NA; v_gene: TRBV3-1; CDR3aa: CASSLTTGVAESEQFF; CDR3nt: TGTGCCAGCAGCCTGACCACCGGGGTGGCGGAGAGTGAGCAGTTCTTC
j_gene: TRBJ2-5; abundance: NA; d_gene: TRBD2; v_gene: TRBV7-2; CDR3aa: CASSPLAGEETQYF; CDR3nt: TGTGCCAGCAGCCCGCTAGCGGGGGAAGAGACCCAGTACTTC
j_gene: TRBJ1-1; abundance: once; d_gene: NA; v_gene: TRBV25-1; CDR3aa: CASSLGQRNEAFF; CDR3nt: TGTGCCAGCAGCCTGGGGCAGAGGAATGAAGCTTTCTTT
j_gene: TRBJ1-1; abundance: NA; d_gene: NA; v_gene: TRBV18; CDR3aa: CASSPGQVLAFF; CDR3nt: TGTGCCAGCTCACCAGGGCAGGTTTTGGCTTTCTTT
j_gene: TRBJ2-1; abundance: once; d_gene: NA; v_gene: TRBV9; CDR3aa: CASSVGPQYNEQFF; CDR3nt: TGTGCCAGCAGCGTAGGTCCGCAGTACAATGAGCAGTTCTTC
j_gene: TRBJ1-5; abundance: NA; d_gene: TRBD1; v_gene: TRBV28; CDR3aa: CASRGQVGQPQHF; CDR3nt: TGTGCCAGCAGGGGACAGGTGGGACAGCCCCAGCATTTT
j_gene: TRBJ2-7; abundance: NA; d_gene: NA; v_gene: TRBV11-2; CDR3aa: CASSPVFLGGEQYF; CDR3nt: TGTGCCAGCAGCCCAGTCTTTTTGGGAGGCGAGCAGTACTTC
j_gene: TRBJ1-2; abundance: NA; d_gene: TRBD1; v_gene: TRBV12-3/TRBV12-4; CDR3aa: CASSSDRDYGYTF; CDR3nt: TGTGCCAGCAGCTCCGACAGGGACTATGGCTACACCTTC
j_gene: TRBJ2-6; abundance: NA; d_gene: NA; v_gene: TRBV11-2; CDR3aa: CASSSADRSGNIAGANVLTF; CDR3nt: TGTGCCAGCAGCTCCGCAGATCGCTCGGGGAACATTGCTGGGGCCAACGTCCTGACTTTC
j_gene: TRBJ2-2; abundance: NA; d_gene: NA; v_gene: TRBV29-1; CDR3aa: CSVLRYTGELFF; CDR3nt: TGCAGCGTTCTAAGGTACACCGGGGAGCTGTTTTTT
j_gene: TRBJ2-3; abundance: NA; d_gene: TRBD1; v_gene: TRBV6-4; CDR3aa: CAIKKGGADTQYF; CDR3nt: TGTGCCATCAAAAAAGGGGGCGCAGATACGCAGTATTTT
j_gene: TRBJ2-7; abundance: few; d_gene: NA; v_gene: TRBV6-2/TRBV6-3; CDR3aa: CASSYNVGRGEQYF; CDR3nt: TGTGCCAGCAGTTATAACGTTGGTCGCGGCGAGCAGTACTTC
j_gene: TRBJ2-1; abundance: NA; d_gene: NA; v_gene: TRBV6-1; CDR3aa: CATSFLRTSRLDEQFF; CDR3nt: TGTGCCACCTCATTTTTGAGGACTTCGAGGTTGGATGAGCAGTTCTTC